Given below is one T cell receptor (beta chain) in context. A read error may account for a junction end that differs from germline. The data stem from a study of blood T cell repertoires in COVID-19. Overall study context: Both acute and convalescent COVID-19 samples were obtained from the United States, Italy and Spain.

This CDR3 contains 20 residues. The germline V gene has CDR1 SSHAT and CDR2 FNYEAQ (reference sequence). Original processing notes: The authors estimated nucleated cell counts from reference gene primer amplification. Some clones are missing from TCRdb's copy, which holds only in-frame ones; the method was immunoSEQ multiplex PCR. Clone size and V and J calls were adopted from that table, with D and trimming inferred from the DNA. The table has fewer than 300,000 clones, over 70% seen once; the top ten hold about 1.6%. This receptor was taken from a woman aged 40 to 50 who had recovered from COVID-19. Sequencing used peripheral blood. The chain couples TRBV7-7 to TRBJ2-1; maybe TRBD2 (6 bases). The CDR3 DNA is TGTGCTAGCAGCTTAGGTCCCGGGACTGACCCTCGTTACTCCTACAATGAGCAGTTCTTC. It encodes CASSLGPGTDPRYSYNEQFF.